Following are 21 T cell receptor beta chains from one sample sequenced in a study of blood T cell repertoires in COVID-19. Produced via immunoSEQ multiplex PCR; TCRdb's table is partial and in-frame only. In the table there are 130,000 or so clones, about four fifths of which are singletons. The sequencing input was peripheral blood. The source of these receptors is a woman between 55 and 75 years old with acute or convalescent COVID-19.

The rearrangement links TRBV6-5 to TRBJ1-4; 9 bases map to TRBD1. The germline V gene has CDR1 MNHEY and CDR2 SVGAGI. The CDR3 contains 15 residues. With V trimmed by 6 bases and J by 5 bases, 7 bases remained unmatched. The CDR3 is CASSGHRGPNEKLFF. In nucleotides, the CDR3 is TGTGCCAGCAGCGGGCACAGGGGGCCAAATGAAAAACTGTTTTTT.

The rearrangement joins TRBV29-1 to TRBJ2-7, with 9 bases aligning to TRBD1. The CDR3 is 14 amino acids. V lost 4 bases to trimming and J lost 2 bases; unmatched junction nucleotides: 6. Germline V lookup: CDR1 SQVTM, CDR2 ANQGSEA. The CDR3 is CSVAGTGLTYEQYF. The CDR3 bases are TGCAGCGTTGCCGGGACAGGGTTAACCTACGAGCAGTACTTC.

J is TRBJ1-2 and V is TRBV19; 8 bases match TRBD1. J gave up 6 bases and V 3 bases, and 6 bases lay outside the gene matches. The germline gives CDR1 LNHDA, CDR2 SQIVND (reference sequence). The CDR3 runs to 14 residues. CDR3 region: CASSMGRGQNGYTF. The CDR3 DNA reads TGTGCCAGTAGTATGGGCAGGGGGCAAAATGGCTACACCTTC.

Remarks on this clone: At one boundary the junction diverges from the germline segment, which might be a read error. V and J are TRBV5-4 and TRBJ2-3, with TRBD1 identical over 12 bases. CDR1 is SGHNT and CDR2 is YYREEE in the germline V gene (reference sequence). This CDR3 is 15 amino acids long. CDR3 in DNA: TGTGCCAGCAGCTGGGGGACAGGGGGCACGGATACGCAGTATTTT. Amino acids: CASSWGTGGTDTQYF.

V gene TRBV6-6 combines with J gene TRBJ2-1; D uncertain. Between the trimmed V and J ends, which lost 4 bases and 0 bases, there was a span of 7 bases. The CDR3 consists of 14 residues. Germline loops: CDR1 MNHNY, CDR2 SVGAGI (reference sequence). CDR3 nucleotides: TGTGCCAGCAGTTTAGAGCCCTCCTACAATGAGCAGTTCTTC. Translating it yields CASSLEPSYNEQFF.

The chain employs TRBV27 and TRBJ1-2, with D uncertain. V lost 0 bases and J lost 5, with 10 bases in between. Germline V gene sequence: CDR1 MNHEY, CDR2 SMNVEV (reference sequence). The CDR3 totals 14 residues. CDR3 nucleotide sequence: TGTGCCAGCAGTTTATCAGGCGGGATGTATGGCTACACCTTC. Residues: CASSLSGGMYGYTF.

The rearrangement joins TRBV4-1 to TRBJ2-5, with TRBD1 identical over 8 bases. Trimming at V came to 5 bases and at J to 5 bases, leaving 10 bases not matched to a gene. Germline loops: CDR1 MGHRA, CDR2 YSYEKL. This CDR3 has 15 residues. The CDR3 region is CASSGVGQGGETQYF. CDR3 in DNA: TGCGCCAGCAGCGGGGTAGGACAGGGTGGGGAGACCCAGTACTTC.

V gene TRBV19 combines with J gene TRBJ1-2; D perhaps matches TRBD1 (6 bases). Trimming stripped 9 bases from V and 4 bases from J, with 33 bases between. Germline lookup yields CDR1 LNHDA and CDR2 SQIVND (reference sequence). The CDR3 has 19 amino acids. In nucleotides, the CDR3 is TGTGCCAGCCGACCCCCCAAAAGGTCGACTGCAGGGACATTCTATGGCTACACCTTC. Translation gives CASRPPKRSTAGTFYGYTF.

The chain joins TRBV3-1 (or the pseudogene TRBV3-2) to TRBJ1-1; 9 bases align to TRBD1. Trimming took 3 bases from V and 1 from J; bases not matched to a gene: 6. Germline assignment: CDR1 LGHDT and CDR2 YNNKEL (reference sequence). This CDR3 is 16 amino acids long. The CDR3 DNA sequence: TGTGCCAGCAGCCAGCCCGGACAGGGGAGGAACACTGAAGCTTTCTTT. Protein product: CASSQPGQGRNTEAFF.

Here the CDR3 DNA reads TGTGCCAGCAGTGCTCGGGACACCTACGAGCAGTACGTC. As protein: CASSARDTYEQYV. This chain joins TRBV2 and TRBJ2-7; a weak D match, TRBD1 (6 bases). The length of the CDR3 is 13 residues. V was pared by 4 bases and J by 2 bases, with 9 bases between. Germline lookup yields CDR1 SNHLY and CDR2 FYNNEI.

This rearrangement joins TRBV19 to TRBJ1-4; no firm D call. CDR3 length equals 11 residues. V was shortened by 9 bases and J by 10 bases, with 12 bases between the two germline ends. In germline, CDR1 is LNHDA, CDR2 SQIVND (reference sequence). The CDR3 sequence: CASSGSLKLFF. DNA for the CDR3: TGTGCCAGCTCGGGAAGCCTAAAACTGTTTTTT.

This rearrangement joins TRBV29-1 to TRBJ1-2, with TRBD1 matching 8 bases. The V and J ends lost 6 bases and 8 bases, in that order; junction bases with no gene match: 8. The CDR3 length is 12 residues. The germline V gene encodes CDR1 SQVTM and CDR2 ANQGSEA. CDR3 sequence reads: CSVGQGLGGYTF. The CDR3 region has the DNA TGCAGCGTCGGACAGGGCCTAGGGGGCTACACCTTC.

The chain links TRBV5-8 to TRBJ1-1; 10 bases agree with TRBD1. Germline CDR1 and CDR2: SGHTS and YDEGEE. The CDR3 loop spans 16 amino acids. J was trimmed by 1 base and V by 5 bases; bases with no gene match: 8. CDR3 DNA sequence: TGTGCCAGCAGAGCGACAGGGGGCTGGGGGAACACTGAAGCTTTCTTT. Residues: CASRATGGWGNTEAFF.

The chain has TRBV6-2 or TRBV6-3 and TRBJ1-2; D is ambiguous. The CDR3 is made up of 11 amino acids. Germline assignment: CDR1 MNHEY and CDR2 SVGEGT. V was cut by 6 bases and J by 13 bases, with 15 bases left in between. CDR3 nucleotide sequence: TGTGCCAGCAGCCAGCGGGGTTCGGGCACCTTC. Its translation is CASSQRGSGTF.

This chain links TRBV5-6 with TRBJ1-6, with 9 nucleotides matching TRBD1. V was pared by 0 bases and J by 7 bases, with 5 bases of the junction left unmatched. The CDR3 consists of 16 residues. From germline, CDR1 is SGHDT and CDR2 YYEEEE. The CDR3: CASSLGVGQGNSPLHF. In DNA form, the CDR3 reads TGTGCCAGCAGCTTGGGCGTGGGACAGGGAAATTCACCCCTCCACTTT.

V gene TRBV14 combines with J gene TRBJ1-2; D possibly corresponds to TRBD1 (5 bases). Germline V gene sequence: CDR1 SGHDN, CDR2 FVKESK. V was clipped by 4 bases and J by 3 bases, with 9 bases between them. CDR3 size: 13 residues. The CDR3 here is CASSPSTDYGYTF. For the CDR3, the DNA is TGTGCCAGCAGCCCTTCGACAGACTATGGCTACACCTTC.

The chain uses TRBV3-1 (or the pseudogene TRBV3-2) and TRBJ1-1, with 8 bases identical to TRBD1. The J segment lost 1 base and the V segment lost 0 bases, leaving 4 bases of the junction unmatched. CDR3 length equals 16 residues. In germline, CDR1 is LGHDT, CDR2 YNNKEL (reference sequence). The CDR3 sequence is CASSQDGQGRNTEAFF. The CDR3 DNA reads as TGTGCCAGCAGCCAAGACGGACAGGGAAGGAACACTGAAGCTTTCTTT.

The chain recombines TRBV24-1 with TRBJ2-2; D is perhaps TRBD1 (5 bases). The CDR3 runs to 13 residues. Trimming took 8 bases from V and 7 from J, leaving 13 bases between them. Germline CDR1 reads KGHDR; CDR2 reads SFDVKD. This chain's CDR3 is CATKGELGGELFF. The CDR3 coding sequence is TGTGCCACCAAAGGGGAACTCGGCGGGGAGCTGTTTTTT.

The rearrangement uses TRBV5-1 and TRBJ1-1, with 11 bases lining up with TRBD1. This CDR3 has 17 residues. V lost 0 bases, J lost 5 bases, and 9 bases stayed unmatched. In germline, CDR1 is SGHRS, CDR2 YFSETQ. CDR3 nucleotides: TGCGCCAGCAGCTTGGCTCCCGGGACAGGGGGTCGGACTGAAGCTTTCTTT. This codes for CASSLAPGTGGRTEAFF.

Details on this clone: As the CDR3 is not closed by the conserved phenylalanine or tryptophan, this likely results from a read error. The DNA is omitted, as the CDR3 cannot be located on it reliably, and the CDR3 follows TCRdb's listing. The V and J genes are TRBV2 and TRBJ2-3; TRBD2, the table's D call, lacks a check against the DNA. The CDR3 is 13 residues long, ends included. Germline lookup yields CDR1 SNHLY and CDR2 FYNNEI. The CDR3 sequence: CASSEQGTSGGTV.

V usage is TRBV23-1 and J usage is TRBJ2-7, with a weak D call TRBD1 (6 bases). TRBV23-1 is filed as an ORF, its function uncertain. The CDR3 has 13 residues. Deletions cut 7 bases from V and 2 bases from J, with 12 bases between. The CDR3 protein is CASNPDRTYEQYV. The CDR3, as DNA: TGCGCCAGCAATCCGGACAGAACCTACGAGCAGTACGTC.